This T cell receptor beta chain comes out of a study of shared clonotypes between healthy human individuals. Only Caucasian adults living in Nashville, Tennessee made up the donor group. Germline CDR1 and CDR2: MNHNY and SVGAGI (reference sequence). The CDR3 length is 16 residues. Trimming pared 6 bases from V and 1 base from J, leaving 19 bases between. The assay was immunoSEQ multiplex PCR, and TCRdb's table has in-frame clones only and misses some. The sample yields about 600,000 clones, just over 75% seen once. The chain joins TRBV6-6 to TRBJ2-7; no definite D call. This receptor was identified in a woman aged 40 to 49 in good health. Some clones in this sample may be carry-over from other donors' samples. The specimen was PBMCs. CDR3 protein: CASSPRHLPTSYEQYF. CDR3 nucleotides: TGTGCCAGCAGCCCCCGTCACCTGCCCACTTCCTACGAGCAGTACTTC.